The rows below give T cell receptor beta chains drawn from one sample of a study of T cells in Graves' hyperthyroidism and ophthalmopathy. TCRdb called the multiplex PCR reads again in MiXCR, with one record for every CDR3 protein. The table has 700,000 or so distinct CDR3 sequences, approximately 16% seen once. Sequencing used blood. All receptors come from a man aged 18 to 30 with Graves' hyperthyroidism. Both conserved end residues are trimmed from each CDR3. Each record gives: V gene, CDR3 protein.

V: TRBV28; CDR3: ASSLKLAGYEQY
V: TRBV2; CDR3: ASSEEGWDTQY
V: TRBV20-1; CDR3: SARGLTRGAYNEQF
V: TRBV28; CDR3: ASSLLAGASEQY
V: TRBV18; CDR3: ASSPIVGAGAS
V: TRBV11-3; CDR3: ASRPGVLDTQY
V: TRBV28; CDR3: ASRALAYNEQF
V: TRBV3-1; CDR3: ASSQEGYGELF
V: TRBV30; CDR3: ALKLQVYGYT
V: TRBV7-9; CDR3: ASSRGTSGKGSNEQF
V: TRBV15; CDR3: ATSTNRGAALAGEETQY
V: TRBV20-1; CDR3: SAEGDRGRDEQF
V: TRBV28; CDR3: ACQTVSSGANVLT
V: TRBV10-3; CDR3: AISEPGLAGGSSYNEQF
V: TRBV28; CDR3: ASSSEGKGGHEQY
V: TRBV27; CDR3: ASRTSASSYEQY
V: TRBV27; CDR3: ASSLWGLAQGEQY
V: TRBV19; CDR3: ASSSLAGGVSEQF
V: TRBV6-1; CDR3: ASRIGQGASYEQY
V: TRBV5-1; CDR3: ASSFGRGLGNEQF
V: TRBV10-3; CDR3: AISERSPGRGNTDTQY
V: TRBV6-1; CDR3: ASSYGRITWGETQY
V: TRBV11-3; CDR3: ASSAQGRGVATVNTEAF
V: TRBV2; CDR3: ASSPGGTGYTDTQY
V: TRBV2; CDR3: ASSSSREETQY
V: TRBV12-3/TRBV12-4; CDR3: ASSSGAGGYNEQF
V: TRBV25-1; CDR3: ASSGPGLAGVGEQF
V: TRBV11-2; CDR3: ASSLGRENIQY
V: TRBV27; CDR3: ASREGTGANVLT
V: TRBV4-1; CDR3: ASSPTELHGYT
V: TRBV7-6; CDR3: ASSLASPAGGSYEQY
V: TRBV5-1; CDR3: ASSLGAWMNTGELF
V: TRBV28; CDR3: ASSSPELRGEQY
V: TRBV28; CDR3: ASSLPLVPDTQY
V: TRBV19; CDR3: ASSAPGTDYSNQPQH
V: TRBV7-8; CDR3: ASSSSGRTPFYNEQF
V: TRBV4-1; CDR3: ASRDPGTDTQY
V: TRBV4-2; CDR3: ASSQGDKSGNTIY
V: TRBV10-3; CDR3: AAPQGILNTEAF
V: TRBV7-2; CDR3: ASSFTVPSLAGGETQY
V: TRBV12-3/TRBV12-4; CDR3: ASSLKGLNEQF
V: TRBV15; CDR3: ATSSRGNLNQPQH
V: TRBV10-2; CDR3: ATHDPLAGATDTQY
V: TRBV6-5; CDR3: ASRLQGISYEQY
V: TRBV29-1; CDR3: SVEERTAPTGEAF
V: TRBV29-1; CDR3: SVAGTEETQY
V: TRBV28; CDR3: ASSPTAQGVDTQY
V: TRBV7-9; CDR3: ASSVQAGAGANVLT
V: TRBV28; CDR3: ASSLLPGVEQY
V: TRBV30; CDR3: AWGQGITGELF
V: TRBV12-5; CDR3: ASGLSWNSNEQF
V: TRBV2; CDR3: ASLSGPSSGELF
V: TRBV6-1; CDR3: ASSPGQGVANTEAF
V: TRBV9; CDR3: ASSVGPITDTQY
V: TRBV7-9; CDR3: ASSSRITGSELINEQF
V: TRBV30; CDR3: AWNGIGTQY
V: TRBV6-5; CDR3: ASSYPNRVADIQY
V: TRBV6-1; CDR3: ASSEAIKSHYEQY
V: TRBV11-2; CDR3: ASSLTSGRWTGELF
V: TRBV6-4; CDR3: ASSDSSLNEQF